In this sample, the clone carrying this T cell receptor (beta chain) turned up many times. Antigen: not known. This sample was taken from a study of CD8 T cells in ankylosing spondylitis. Findings of the study overall: What appeared characteristic of ankylosing spondylitis blood was a TCR beta motif of several highly homologous variants. Clones linked to the disease showed a CD8+ phenotype. They occurred at relatively low frequencies in peripheral blood. The clones that were linked to disease were reported to be significantly enriched in matched synovial fluid samples from ankylosing spondylitis patients.

Molecular-barcoded quantitative 5'-RACE produced these TCR beta libraries. One entry per CDR3 protein results from TCRdb running MiXCR on the 5' RACE reads. Among a few hundred thousand distinct CDR3 sequences listed, 5.5% to 7.5% were seen once. The CDR3 is 17 amino acids. Germline lookup yields CDR1 SGHRS and CDR2 YFSETQ. The junction had 6 bases not matched to a gene; V was cut back by 0 bases and J by 0 bases. Sequencing was carried out using blood, either unsorted or a sorted T cell fraction (not recorded which). This TCR was sampled from a male donor with ankylosing spondylitis. This rearrangement joins TRBV5-1 to TRBJ2-1; 7 bases match TRBD2. CDR3 sequence (DNA): TGCGCCAGCAGCTTGGACGCTAGCGGCAGCTCCTACAATGAGCAGTTCTTC. Amino acids: CASSLDASGSSYNEQFF.